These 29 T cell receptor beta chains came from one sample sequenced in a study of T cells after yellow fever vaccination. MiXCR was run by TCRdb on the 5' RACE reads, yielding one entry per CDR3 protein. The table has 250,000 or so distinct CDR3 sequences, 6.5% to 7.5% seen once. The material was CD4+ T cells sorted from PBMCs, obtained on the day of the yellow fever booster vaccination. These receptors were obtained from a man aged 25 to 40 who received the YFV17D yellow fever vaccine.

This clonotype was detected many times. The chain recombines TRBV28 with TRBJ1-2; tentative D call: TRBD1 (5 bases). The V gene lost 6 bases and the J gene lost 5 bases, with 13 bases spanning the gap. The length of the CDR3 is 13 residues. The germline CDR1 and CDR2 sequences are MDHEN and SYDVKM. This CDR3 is CASSLKGSYGYTF. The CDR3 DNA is TGTGCCAGCAGCTTAAAGGGGAGTTATGGCTACACCTTC.

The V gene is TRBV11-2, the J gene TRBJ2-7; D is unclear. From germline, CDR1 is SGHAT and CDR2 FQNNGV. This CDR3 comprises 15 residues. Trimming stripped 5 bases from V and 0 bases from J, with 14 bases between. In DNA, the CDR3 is TGTGCCAGCAGCCGGATGACTTCATACTCCTACGAGCAGTACTTC. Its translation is CASSRMTSYSYEQYF.

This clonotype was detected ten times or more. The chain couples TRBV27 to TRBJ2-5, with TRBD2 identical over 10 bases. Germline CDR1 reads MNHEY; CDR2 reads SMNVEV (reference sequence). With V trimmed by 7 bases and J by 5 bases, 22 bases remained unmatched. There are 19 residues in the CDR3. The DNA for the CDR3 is TGTGCCAGCACCCGACGGGGGGGCCTAGCGGGAGTCGGTCGGGAGACCCAGTACTTC. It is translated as CASTRRGGLAGVGRETQYF.

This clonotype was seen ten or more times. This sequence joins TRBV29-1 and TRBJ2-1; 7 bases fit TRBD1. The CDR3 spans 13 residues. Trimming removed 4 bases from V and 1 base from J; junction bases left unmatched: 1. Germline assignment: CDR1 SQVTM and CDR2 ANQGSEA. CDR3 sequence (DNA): TGCAGCGTTGGACAGGGATCCTACAATGAGCAGTTCTTC. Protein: CSVGQGSYNEQFF.

CDR3 sequence reads: CASRWGRDTEAFF. CDR3 nucleotides: TGTGCCAGCCGGTGGGGGAGGGACACTGAAGCTTTCTTT. The rearrangement joins TRBV6-5 to TRBJ1-1; tentative D call: TRBD1 (5 bases). Trimming took off 8 bases at V and 3 bases at J, with 13 bases between the two ends. The CDR3 consists of 13 residues. CDR1 MNHEY and CDR2 SVGAGI come from the germline V gene.

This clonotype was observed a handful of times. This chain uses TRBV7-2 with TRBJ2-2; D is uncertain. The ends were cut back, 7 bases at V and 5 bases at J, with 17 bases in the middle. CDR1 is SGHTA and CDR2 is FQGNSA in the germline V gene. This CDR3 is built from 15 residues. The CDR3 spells CASTLWDRVTGELFF. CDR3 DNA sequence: TGTGCCAGCACCCTCTGGGATCGGGTAACCGGGGAGCTGTTTTTT.

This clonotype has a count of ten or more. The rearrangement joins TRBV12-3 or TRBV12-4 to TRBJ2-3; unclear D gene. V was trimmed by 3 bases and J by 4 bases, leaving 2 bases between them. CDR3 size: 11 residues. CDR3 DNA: TGTGCCAGCAGTTTCGCAGATACGCAGTATTTT. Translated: CASSFADTQYF.

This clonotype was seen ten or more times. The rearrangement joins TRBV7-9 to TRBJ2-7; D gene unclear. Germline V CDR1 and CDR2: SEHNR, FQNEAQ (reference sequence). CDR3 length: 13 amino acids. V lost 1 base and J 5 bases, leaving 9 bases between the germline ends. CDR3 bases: TGTGCCAGCAGCTTAGGGACGGCTGACGAGCAGTACTTC. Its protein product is CASSLGTADEQYF.

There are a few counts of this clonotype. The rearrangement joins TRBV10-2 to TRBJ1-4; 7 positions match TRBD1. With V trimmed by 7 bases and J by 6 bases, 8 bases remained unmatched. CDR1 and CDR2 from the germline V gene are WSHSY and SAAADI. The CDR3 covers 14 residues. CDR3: CASKIAGGDEKLFF. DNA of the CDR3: TGCGCCAGCAAAATAGCAGGGGGTGATGAAAAACTGTTTTTT.

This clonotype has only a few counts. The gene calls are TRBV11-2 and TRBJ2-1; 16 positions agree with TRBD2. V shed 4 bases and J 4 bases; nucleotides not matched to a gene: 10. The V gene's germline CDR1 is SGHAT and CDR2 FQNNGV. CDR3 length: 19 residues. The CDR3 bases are TGTGCCAGCAGCTCATTAAGCGGGACTAGCGGGGGGGTATACAATGAGCAGTTCTTC. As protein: CASSSLSGTSGGVYNEQFF.

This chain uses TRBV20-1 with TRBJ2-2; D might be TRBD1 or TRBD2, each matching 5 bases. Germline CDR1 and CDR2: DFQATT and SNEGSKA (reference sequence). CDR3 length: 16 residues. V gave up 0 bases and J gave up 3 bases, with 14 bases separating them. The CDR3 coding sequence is TGCAGTGCTAGAGATCCCAGGAGAGGGGACACCGGGGAGCTGTTTTTT. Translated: CSARDPRRGDTGELFF.

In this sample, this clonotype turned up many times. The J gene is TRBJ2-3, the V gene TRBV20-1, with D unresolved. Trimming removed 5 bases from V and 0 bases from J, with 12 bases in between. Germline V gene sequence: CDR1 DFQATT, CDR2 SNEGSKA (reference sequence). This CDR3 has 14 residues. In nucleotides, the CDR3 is TGCAGTGCTCCGGTTTTATCTAGCACAGATACGCAGTATTTT. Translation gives CSAPVLSSTDTQYF.

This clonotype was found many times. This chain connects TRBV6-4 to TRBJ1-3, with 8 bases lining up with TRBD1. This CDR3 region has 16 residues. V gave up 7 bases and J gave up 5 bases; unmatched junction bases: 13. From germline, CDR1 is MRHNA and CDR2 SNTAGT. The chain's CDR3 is CASNGTGGSSRNTIYF. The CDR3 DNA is TGTGCCAGCAACGGGACAGGAGGCTCCTCGAGAAACACCATATATTTT.

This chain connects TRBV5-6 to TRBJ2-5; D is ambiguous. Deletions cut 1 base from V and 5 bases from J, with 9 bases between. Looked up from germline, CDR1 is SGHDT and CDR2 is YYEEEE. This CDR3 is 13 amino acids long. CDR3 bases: TGTGCCAGCAGCTTGAGGAACTCTGAGACCCAGTACTTC. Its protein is CASSLRNSETQYF.

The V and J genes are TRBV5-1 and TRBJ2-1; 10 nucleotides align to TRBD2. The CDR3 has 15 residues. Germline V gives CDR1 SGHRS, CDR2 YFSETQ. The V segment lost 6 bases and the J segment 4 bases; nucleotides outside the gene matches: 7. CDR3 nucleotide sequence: TGCGCCAGCACCCAAAGCGGGAGGGATTACAATGAGCAGTTCTTC. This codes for CASTQSGRDYNEQFF.

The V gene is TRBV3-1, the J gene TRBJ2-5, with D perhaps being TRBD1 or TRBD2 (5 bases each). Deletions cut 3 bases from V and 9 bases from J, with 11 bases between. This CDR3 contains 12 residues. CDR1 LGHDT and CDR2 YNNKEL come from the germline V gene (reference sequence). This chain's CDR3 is CASSQGRGSQYF. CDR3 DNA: TGTGCCAGCAGCCAGGGACGAGGGTCCCAGTACTTC.

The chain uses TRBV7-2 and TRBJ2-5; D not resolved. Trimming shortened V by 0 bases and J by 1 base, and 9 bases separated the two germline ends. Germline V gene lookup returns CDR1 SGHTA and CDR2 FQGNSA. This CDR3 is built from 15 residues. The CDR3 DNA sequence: TGTGCCAGCAGCTTAGCCGGCTCCATCCAAGAGACCCAGTACTTC. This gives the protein CASSLAGSIQETQYF.

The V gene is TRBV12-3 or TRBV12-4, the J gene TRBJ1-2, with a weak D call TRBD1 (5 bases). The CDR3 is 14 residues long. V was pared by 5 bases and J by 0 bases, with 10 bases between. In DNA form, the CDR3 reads TGTGCCAGCAGTCCACAGGCTCCTAACTATGGCTACACCTTC. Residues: CASSPQAPNYGYTF.

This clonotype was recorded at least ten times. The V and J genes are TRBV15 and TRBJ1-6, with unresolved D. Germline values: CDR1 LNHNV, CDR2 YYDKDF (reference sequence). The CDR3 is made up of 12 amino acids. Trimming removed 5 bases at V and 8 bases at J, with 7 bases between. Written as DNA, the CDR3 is TGTGCCACCAGCCGAGCAGATTCACCCCTCCACTTT. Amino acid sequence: CATSRADSPLHF.

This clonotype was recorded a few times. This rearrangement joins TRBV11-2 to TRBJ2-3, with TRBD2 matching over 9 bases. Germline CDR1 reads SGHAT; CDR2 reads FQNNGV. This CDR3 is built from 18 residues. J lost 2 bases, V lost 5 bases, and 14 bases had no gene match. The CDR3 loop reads CASSPHGRGRVNTDTQYF. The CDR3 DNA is TGTGCCAGCAGCCCCCATGGGCGCGGGAGGGTGAACACAGATACGCAGTATTTT.

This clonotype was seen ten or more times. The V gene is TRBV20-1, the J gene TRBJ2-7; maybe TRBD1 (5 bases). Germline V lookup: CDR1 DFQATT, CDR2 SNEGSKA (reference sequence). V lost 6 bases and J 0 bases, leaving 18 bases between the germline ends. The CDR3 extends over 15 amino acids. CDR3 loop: CSAKALQGFSYEQYF. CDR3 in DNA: TGCAGTGCCAAAGCCCTGCAGGGATTCTCCTACGAGCAGTACTTC.

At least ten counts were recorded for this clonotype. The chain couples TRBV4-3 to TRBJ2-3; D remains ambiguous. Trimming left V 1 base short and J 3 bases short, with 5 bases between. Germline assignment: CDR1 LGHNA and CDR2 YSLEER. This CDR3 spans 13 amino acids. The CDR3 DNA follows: TGCGCCAGCAGCCAAGCTTCGACAGATACGCAGTATTTT. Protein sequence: CASSQASTDTQYF.

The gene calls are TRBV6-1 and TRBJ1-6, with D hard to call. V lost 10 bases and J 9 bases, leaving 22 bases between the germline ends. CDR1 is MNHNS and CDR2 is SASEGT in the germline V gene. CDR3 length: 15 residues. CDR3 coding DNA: TGTGCCACCGCATCGACCATAAAACTGGGTTCACCCCTCCACTTT. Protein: CATASTIKLGSPLHF.

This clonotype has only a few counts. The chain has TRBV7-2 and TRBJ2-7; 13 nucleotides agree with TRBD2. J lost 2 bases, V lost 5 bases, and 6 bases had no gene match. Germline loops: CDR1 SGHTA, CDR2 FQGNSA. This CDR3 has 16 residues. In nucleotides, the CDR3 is TGTGCCAGCAGCGTAGAGGGGACTAGCGGGGCCTACGAGCAGTACTTC. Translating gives CASSVEGTSGAYEQYF.

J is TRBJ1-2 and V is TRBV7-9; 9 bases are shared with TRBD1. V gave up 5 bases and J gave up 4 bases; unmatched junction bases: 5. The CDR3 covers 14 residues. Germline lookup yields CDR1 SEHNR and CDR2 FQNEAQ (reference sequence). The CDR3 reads CASSPTGGGYGYTF. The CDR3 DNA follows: TGTGCCAGCAGCCCCACAGGGGGCGGCTATGGCTACACCTTC. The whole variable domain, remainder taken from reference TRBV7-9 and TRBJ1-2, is DTGVSQNPRHKITKRGQNVTFRCDPISEHNRLYWYRQTLGQGPEFLTYFQNEAQLEKSRLLSDRFSAERPKGSFSTLEIQRTEQGDSAMYLCASSPTGGGYGYTFGSGTRLTVV.

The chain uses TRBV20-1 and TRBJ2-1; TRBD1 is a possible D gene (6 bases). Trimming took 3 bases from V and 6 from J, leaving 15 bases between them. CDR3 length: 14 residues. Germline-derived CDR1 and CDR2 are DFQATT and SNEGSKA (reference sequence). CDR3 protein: CSASSGEGANEQFF. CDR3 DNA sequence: TGCAGTGCTAGCTCAGGGGAAGGTGCCAATGAGCAGTTCTTC.

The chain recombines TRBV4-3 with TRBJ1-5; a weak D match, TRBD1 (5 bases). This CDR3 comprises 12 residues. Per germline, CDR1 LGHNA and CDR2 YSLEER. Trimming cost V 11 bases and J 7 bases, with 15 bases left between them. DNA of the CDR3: TGCGCCTCCTGCCGACAGATGCAGCCCCAGCATTTT. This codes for CASCRQMQPQHF.

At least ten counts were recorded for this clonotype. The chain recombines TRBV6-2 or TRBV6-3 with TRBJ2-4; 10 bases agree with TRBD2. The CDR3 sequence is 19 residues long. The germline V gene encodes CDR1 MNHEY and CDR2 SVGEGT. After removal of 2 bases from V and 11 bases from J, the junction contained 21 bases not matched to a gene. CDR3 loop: CASSYLSGRALLLRGVQYF. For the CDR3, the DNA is TGTGCCAGCAGTTACCTAAGCGGGAGGGCCCTTCTATTAAGAGGGGTTCAGTACTTC.

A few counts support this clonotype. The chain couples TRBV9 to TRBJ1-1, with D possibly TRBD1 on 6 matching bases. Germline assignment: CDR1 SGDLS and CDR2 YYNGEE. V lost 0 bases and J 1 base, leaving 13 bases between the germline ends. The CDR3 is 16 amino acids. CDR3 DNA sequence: TGTGCCAGCAGCGTAGCTCCTGGACAGAGGAACACTGAAGCTTTCTTT. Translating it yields CASSVAPGQRNTEAFF.